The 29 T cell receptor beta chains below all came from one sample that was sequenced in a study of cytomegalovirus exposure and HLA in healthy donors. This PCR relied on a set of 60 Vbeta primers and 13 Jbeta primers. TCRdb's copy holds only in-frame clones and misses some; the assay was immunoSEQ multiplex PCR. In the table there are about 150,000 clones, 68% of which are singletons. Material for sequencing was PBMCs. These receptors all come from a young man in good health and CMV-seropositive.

CDR3 protein: CASSRQGSTDTQYF. CDR3 nucleotide sequence: TGTGCCAGCAGCCGACAGGGGAGCACAGATACGCAGTATTTT. This chain connects TRBV7-9 to TRBJ2-3; 8 bases agree with TRBD1. CDR3 size: 14 residues. CDR1 and CDR2 from the germline V gene are SEHNR and FQNEAQ (reference sequence). Trimming took 5 bases from V and 0 from J; bases not matched to a gene: 1.

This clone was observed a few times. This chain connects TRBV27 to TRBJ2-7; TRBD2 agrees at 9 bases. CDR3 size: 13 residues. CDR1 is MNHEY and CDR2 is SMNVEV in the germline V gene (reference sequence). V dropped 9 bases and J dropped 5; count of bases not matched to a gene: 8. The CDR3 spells CASGASGINEQYF. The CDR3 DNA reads TGTGCCAGTGGGGCTAGCGGGATAAACGAGCAGTACTTC.

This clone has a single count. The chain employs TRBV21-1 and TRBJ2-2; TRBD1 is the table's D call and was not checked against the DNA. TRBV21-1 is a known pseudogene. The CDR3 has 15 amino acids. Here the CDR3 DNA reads TGTGCCAGCAGCAGACAGTCCCTGAACACCGGGGAGCTGTTTTTT. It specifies CASSRQSLNTGELFF.

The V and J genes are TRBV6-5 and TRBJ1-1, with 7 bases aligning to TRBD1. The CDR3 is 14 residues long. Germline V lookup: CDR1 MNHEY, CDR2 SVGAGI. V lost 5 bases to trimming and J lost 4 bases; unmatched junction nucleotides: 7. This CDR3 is CASSRQEGATEAFF. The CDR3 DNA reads TGTGCCAGCAGTAGACAGGAGGGGGCCACTGAAGCTTTCTTT.

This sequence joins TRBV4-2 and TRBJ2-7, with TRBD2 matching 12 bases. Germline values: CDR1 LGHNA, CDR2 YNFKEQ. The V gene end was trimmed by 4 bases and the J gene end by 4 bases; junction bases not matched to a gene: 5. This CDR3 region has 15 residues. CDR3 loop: CASSRQLAGGYEQYF. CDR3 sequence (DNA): TGTGCCAGCAGCCGACAACTAGCGGGAGGTTACGAGCAGTACTTC.

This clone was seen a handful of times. CDR3 region: CASSLNSGGDSNQPQHF. The CDR3 region has the DNA TGTGCCAGCAGTTTAAATTCCGGGGGGGATAGCAATCAGCCCCAGCATTTT. J is TRBJ1-5 and V is TRBV28; TRBD1 is a possible D gene (5 bases). This CDR3 has 17 residues. Germline values: CDR1 MDHEN, CDR2 SYDVKM. Between the trimmed V and J ends, which lost 2 bases and 0 bases, there was a span of 14 bases. The variable domain in full, with the rest retrieved from reference TRBV28 and TRBJ1-5, is DVKVTQSSRYLVKRTGEKVFLECVQDMDHENMFWYRQDPGLGLRLIYFSYDVKMKEKGDIPEGYSVSREKKERFSLILESASTNQTSMYLCASSLNSGGDSNQPQHFGDGTRLSIL.

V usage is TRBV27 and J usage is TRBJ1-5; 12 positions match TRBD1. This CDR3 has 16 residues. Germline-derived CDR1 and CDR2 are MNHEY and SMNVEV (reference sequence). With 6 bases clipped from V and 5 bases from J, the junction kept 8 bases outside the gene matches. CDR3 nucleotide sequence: TGTGCCAGCAGAAGCCCGGGACAGGGGGCTGATCAGCCCCAGCATTTT. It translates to CASRSPGQGADQPQHF.

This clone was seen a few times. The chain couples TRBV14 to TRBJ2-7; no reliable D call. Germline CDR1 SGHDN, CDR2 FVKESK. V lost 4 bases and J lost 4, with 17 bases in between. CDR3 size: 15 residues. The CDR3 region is CASSRNSGLNYEQYF. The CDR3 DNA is TGTGCCAGCAGCCGAAATAGTGGGCTTAATTACGAGCAGTACTTC. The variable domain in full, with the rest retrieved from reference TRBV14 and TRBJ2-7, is EAGVTQFPSHSVIEKGQTVTLRCDPISGHDNLYWYRRVMGKEIKFLLHFVKESKQDESGMPNNRFLAERTGGTYSTLKVQPAELEDSGVYFCASSRNSGLNYEQYFGPGTRLTVT.

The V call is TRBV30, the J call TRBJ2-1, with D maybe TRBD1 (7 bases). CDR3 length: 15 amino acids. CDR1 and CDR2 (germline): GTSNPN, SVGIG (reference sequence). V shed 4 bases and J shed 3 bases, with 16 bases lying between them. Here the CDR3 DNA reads TGTGCCTGGATCACCGGGCAGGGGGGCTACAATGAGCAGTTCTTC. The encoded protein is CAWITGQGGYNEQFF.

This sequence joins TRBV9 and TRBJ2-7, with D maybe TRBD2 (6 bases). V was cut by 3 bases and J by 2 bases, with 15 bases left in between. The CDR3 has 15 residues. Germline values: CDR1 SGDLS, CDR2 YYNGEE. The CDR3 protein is CASSGAAAGPYEQYF. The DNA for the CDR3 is TGTGCCAGCAGCGGTGCCGCCGCGGGGCCCTACGAGCAGTACTTC.

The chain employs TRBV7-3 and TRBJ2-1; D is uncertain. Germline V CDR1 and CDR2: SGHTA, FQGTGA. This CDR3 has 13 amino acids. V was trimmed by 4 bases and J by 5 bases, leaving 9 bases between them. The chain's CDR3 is CASSSTRNNEQFF. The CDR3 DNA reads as TGTGCCAGCAGCTCGACGAGGAACAATGAGCAGTTCTTC. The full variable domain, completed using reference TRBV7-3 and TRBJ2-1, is GAGVSQTPSNKVTEKGKYVELRCDPISGHTALYWYRQSLGQGPEFLIYFQGTGAADDSGLPNDRFFAVRPEGSVSTLKIQRTERGDSAVYLCASSSTRNNEQFFGPGTRLTVL.

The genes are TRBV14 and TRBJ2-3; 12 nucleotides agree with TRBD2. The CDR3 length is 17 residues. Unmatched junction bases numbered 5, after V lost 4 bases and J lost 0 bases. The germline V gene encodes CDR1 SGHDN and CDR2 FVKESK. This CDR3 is CASSPRLAGASTDTQYF. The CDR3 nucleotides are TGTGCCAGCAGCCCTAGACTAGCGGGGGCTAGCACAGATACGCAGTATTTT.

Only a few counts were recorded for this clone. As DNA, the CDR3 is TGTGCCAGCTTAAAGTCGGAGAAGAACACTGAAGCTTTCTTT. It translates to CASLKSEKNTEAFF. The J gene is TRBJ1-1, the V gene TRBV2; D gene unclear. This CDR3 comprises 14 residues. Germline V gene sequence: CDR1 SNHLY, CDR2 FYNNEI. The germline V and J ends were trimmed by 8 bases and 1 base, with 14 bases remaining between them.

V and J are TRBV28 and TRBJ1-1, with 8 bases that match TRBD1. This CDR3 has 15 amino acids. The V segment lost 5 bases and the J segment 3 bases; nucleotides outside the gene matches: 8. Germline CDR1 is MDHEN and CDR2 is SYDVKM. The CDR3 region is CASSPADREYTEAFF. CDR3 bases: TGTGCCAGCAGTCCGGCGGACAGGGAGTACACTGAAGCTTTCTTT.

CDR3 in amino acids: CASSVTGSTEAFF. For the CDR3, the DNA is TGTGCCAGCAGCGTTACAGGGAGCACTGAAGCTTTCTTT. The chain combines TRBV9 with TRBJ1-1; a weak D match, TRBD1 (6 bases). Germline V gene data show CDR1 as SGDLS and CDR2 as YYNGEE. The ends were cut back, 2 bases at V and 4 bases at J, with 9 bases in the middle. CDR3 length equals 13 residues.

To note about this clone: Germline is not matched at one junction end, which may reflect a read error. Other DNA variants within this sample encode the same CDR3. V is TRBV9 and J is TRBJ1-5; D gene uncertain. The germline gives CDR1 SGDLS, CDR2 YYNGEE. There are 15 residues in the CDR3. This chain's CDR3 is CASSAEEGWLQPQHF. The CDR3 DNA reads TGTGCCAGCAGCGCGGAGGAGGGTTGGCTGCAGCCCCAGCATTTC. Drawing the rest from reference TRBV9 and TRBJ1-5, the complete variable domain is DSGVTQTPKHLITATGQRVTLRCSPRSGDLSVYWYQQSLDQGLQFLIQYYNGEERAKGNILERFSAQQFPDLHSELNLSSLELGDSALYFCASSAEEGWLQPQHFGDGTRLSIL.

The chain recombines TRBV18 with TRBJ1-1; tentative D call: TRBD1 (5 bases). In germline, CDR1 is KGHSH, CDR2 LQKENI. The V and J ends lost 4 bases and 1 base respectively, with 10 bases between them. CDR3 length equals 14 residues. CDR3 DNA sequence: TGTGCCAGCTCACGTACGGGGGGGAACACTGAAGCTTTCTTT. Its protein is CASSRTGGNTEAFF.

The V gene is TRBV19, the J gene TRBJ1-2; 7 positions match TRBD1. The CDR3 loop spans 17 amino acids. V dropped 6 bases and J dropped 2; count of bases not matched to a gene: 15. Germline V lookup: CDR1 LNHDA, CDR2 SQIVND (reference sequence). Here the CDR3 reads CASRTRDSGWWNYGYTF. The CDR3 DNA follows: TGTGCCAGTAGGACACGGGACAGCGGTTGGTGGAACTATGGCTACACCTTC.

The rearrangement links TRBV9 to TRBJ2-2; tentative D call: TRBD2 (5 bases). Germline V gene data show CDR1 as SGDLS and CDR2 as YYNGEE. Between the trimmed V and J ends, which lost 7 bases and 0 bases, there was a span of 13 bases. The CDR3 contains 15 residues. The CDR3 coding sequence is TGTGCCAGCGAGGGCCTTTTATCGAACACCGGGGAGCTGTTTTTT. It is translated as CASEGLLSNTGELFF.

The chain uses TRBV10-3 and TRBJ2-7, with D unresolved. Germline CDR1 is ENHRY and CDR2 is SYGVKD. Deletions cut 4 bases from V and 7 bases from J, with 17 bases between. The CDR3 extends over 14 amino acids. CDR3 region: CAISGATLKWEQYF. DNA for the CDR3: TGTGCCATCAGTGGGGCGACATTAAAGTGGGAGCAGTACTTC.

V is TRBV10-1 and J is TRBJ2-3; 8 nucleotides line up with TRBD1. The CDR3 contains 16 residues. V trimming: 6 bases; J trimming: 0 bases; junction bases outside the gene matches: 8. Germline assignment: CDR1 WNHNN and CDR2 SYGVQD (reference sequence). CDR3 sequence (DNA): TGCGCCAGCAGCTCAACGGGACAGGCTAGCACAGATACGCAGTATTTT. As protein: CASSSTGQASTDTQYF.

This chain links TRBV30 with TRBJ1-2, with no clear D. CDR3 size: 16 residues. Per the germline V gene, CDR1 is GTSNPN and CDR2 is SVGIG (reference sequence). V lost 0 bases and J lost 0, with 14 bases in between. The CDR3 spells CAWSVQIRRPNYGYTF. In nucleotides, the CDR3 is TGTGCCTGGAGTGTACAAATCCGGAGGCCTAACTATGGCTACACCTTC.

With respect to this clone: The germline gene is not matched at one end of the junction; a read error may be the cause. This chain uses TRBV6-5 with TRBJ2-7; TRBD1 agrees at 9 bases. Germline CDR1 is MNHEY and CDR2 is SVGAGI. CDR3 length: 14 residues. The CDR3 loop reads CASSQEDRGYAQYF. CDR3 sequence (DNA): TGTGCCAGCAGTCAAGAGGACAGGGGCTACGCGCAGTACTTC.

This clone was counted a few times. The DNA for the CDR3 is TGTGCCAGCAGTGGCGAGCGGGCGAGCACAGATACGCAGTATTTT. Translation: CASSGERASTDTQYF. The chain links TRBV21-1 to TRBJ2-3; the table's D call TRBD2 went unverified against the DNA. TRBV21-1 is described as a pseudogene. The CDR3 extends over 15 amino acids.

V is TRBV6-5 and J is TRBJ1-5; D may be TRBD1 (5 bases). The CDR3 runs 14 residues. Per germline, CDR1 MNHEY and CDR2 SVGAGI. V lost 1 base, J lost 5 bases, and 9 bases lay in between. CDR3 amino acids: CASSYFQGDQPQHF. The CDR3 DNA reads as TGTGCCAGCAGTTACTTTCAAGGGGATCAGCCCCAGCATTTT.

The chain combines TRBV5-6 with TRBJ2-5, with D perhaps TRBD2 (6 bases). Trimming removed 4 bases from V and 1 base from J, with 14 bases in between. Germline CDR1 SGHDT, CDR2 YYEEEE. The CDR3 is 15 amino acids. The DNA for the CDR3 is TGTGCCAGCAGCCCCCCAGTTAGCGGCCAAGAGACCCAGTACTTC. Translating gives CASSPPVSGQETQYF.

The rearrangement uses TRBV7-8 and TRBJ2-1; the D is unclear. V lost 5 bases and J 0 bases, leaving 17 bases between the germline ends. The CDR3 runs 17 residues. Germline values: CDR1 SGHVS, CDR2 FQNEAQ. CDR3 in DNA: TGTGCCAGCAGCCCCCTGGGCCAATCCGGCTCCTACAATGAGCAGTTCTTC. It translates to CASSPLGQSGSYNEQFF.

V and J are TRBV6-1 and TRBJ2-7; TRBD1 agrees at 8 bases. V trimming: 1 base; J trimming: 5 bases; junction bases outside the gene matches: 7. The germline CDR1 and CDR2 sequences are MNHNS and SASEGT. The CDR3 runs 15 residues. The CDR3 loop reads CASSEEGRGRNEQYF. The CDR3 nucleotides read TGTGCCAGCAGTGAAGAAGGCAGGGGGCGGAACGAGCAGTACTTC.

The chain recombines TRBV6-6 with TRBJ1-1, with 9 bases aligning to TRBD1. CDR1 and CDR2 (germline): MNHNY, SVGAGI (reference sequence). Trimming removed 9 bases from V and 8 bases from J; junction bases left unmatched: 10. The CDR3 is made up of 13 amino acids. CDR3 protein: CASQQGASTEAFF. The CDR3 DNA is TGTGCCAGTCAACAGGGGGCTTCCACGGAAGCTTTCTTT.